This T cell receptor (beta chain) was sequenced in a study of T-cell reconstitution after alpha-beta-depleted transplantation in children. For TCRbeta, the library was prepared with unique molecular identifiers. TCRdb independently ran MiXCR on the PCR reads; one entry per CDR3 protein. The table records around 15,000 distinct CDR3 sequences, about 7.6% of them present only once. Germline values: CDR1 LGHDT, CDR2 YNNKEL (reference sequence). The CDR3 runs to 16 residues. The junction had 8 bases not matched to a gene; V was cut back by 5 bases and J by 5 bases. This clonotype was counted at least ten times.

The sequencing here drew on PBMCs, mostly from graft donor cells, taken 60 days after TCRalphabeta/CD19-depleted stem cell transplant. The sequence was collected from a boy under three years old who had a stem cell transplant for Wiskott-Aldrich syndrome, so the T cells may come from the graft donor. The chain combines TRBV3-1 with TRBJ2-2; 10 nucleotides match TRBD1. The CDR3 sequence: CASSSRDRGPTGELFF. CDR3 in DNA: TGTGCCAGCAGCTCCCGGGACAGGGGTCCAACCGGGGAGCTGTTTTTT.